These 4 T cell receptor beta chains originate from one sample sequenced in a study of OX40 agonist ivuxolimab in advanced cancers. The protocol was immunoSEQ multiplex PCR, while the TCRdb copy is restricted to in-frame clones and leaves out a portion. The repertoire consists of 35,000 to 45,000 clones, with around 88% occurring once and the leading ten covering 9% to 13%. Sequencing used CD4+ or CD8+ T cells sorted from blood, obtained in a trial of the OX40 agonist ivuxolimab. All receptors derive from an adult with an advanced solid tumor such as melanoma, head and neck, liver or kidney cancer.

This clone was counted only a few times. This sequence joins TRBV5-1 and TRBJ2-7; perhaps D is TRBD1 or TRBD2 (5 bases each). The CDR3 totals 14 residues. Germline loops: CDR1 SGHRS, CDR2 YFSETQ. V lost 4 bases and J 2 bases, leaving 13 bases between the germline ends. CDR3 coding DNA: TGCGCCAGCAGCGGGGGACCGACGGCCTACGAGCAGTACTTC. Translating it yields CASSGGPTAYEQYF.

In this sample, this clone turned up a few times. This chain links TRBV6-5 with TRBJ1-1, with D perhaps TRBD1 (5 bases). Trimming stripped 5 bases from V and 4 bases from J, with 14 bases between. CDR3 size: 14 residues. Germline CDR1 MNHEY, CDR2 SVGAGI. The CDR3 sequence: CASSGTFVGTEAFF. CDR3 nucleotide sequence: TGTGCCAGCAGTGGGACTTTCGTAGGCACTGAAGCTTTCTTT.

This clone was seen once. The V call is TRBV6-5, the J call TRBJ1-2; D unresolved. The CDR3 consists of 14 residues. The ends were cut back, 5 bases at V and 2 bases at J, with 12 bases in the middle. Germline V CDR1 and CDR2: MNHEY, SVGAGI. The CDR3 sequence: CASSIRTGNYGYTF. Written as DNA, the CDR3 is TGTGCCAGCAGTATCCGGACGGGGAACTATGGCTACACCTTC.

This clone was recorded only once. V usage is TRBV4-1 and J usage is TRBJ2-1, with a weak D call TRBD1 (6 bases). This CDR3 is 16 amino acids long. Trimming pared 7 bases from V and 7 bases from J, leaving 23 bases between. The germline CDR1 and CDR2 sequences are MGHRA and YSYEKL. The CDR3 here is CASNSQGVATGNEQFF. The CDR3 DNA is TGCGCCAGCAACAGCCAAGGTGTAGCCACAGGGAATGAGCAGTTCTTC.